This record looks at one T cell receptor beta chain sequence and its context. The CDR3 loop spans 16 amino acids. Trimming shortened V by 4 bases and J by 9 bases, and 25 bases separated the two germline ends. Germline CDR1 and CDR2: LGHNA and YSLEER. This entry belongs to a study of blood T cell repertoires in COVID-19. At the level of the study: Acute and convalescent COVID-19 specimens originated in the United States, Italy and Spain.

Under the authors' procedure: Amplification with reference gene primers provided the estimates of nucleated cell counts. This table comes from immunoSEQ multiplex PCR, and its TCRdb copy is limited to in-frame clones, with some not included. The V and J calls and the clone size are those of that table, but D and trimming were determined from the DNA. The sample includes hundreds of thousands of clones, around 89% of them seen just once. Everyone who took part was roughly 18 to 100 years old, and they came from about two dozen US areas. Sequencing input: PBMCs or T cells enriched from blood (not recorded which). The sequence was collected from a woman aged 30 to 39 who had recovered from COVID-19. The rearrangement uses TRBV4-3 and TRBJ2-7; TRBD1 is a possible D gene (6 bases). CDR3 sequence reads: CASSPQGWDGRSRQYF. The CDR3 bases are TGCGCCAGCAGCCCCCAGGGGTGGGACGGCCGTAGCCGGCAGTACTTC.